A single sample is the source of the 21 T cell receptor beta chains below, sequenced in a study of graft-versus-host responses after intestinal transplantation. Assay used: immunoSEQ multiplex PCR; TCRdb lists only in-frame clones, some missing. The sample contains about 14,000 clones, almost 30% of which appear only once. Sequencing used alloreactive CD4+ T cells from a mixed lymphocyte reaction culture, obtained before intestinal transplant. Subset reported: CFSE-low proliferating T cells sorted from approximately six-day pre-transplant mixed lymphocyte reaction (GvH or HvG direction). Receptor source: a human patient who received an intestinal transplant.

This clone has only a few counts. The CDR3 region is CASSFLGEGNTEAFF. CDR3 coding DNA: TGTGCCAGCAGCTTCTTGGGGGAGGGAAACACTGAAGCTTTCTTT. This chain links TRBV5-4 with TRBJ1-1; perhaps TRBD1 as D (5 bases). The CDR3 spans 15 residues. In germline, CDR1 is SGHNT, CDR2 YYREEE (reference sequence). V was pared by 2 bases and J by 2 bases, with 13 bases between.

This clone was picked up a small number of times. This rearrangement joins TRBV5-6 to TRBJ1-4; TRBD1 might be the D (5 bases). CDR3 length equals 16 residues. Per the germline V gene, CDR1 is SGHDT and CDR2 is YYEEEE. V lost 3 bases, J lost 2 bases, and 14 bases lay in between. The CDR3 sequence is CASSSRGIGTNEKLFF. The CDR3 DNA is TGTGCCAGCAGCTCCCGGGGGATTGGTACTAATGAAAAACTGTTTTTT.

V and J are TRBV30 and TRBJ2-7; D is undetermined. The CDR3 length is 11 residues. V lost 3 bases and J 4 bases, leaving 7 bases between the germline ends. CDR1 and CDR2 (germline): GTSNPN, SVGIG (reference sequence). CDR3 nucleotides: TGTGCCTGGAGCCCTTCTTACGAGCAGTACTTC. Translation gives CAWSPSYEQYF.

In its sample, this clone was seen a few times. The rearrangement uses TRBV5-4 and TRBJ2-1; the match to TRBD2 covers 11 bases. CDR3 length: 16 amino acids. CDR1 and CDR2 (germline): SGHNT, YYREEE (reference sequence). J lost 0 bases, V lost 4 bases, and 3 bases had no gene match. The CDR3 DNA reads TGTGCCAGCAGCCTAGCGGGAGGCTCCTCCTACAATGAGCAGTTCTTC. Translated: CASSLAGGSSYNEQFF.

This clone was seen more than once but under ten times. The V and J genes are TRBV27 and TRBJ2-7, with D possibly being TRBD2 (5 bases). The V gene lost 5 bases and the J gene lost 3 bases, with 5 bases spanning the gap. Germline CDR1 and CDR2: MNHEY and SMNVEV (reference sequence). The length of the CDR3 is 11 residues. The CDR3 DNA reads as TGTGCCAGCAGTGAGGGCTACGAGCAGTACTTC. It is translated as CASSEGYEQYF.

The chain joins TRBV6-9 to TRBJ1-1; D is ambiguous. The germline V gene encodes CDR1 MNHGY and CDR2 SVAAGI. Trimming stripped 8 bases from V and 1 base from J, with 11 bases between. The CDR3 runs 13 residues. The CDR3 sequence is CASRPLGNTEAFF. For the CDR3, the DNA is TGTGCCAGCCGACCCCTCGGGAACACTGAAGCTTTCTTT.

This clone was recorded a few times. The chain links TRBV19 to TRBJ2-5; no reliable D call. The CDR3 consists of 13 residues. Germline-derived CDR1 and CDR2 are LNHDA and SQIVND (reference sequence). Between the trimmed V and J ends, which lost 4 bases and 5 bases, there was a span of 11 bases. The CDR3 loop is CASSRVGGETQYF. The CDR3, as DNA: TGTGCCAGTAGTAGAGTTGGTGGGGAGACCCAGTACTTC.

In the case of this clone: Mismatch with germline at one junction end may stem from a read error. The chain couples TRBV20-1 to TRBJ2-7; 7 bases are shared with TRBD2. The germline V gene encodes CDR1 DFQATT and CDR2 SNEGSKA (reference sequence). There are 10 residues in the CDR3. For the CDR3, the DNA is TGCAGTGCTAGTGCGCGGGAGCGGTACTTC. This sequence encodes CSASARERYF.

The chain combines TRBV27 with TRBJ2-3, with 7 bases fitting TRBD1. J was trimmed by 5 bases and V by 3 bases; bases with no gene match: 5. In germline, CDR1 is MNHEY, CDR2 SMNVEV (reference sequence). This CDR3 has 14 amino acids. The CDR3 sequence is CASSFWAGGDTQYF. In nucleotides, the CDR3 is TGTGCCAGCAGTTTCTGGGCAGGGGGAGATACGCAGTATTTT.

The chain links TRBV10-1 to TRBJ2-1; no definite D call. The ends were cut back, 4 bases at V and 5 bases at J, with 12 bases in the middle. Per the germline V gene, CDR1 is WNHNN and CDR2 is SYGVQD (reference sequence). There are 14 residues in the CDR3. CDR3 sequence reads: CASSVYSYHNEQFF. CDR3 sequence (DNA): TGCGCCAGCAGTGTGTACTCCTACCACAATGAGCAGTTCTTC.

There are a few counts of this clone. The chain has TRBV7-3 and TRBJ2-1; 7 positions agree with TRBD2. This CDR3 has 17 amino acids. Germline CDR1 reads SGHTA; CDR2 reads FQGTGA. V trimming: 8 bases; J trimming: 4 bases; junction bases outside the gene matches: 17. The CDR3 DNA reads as TGTGCCAGCGCACCTGGTAGGGGCGGGAGAGGGTACAATGAGCAGTTCTTC. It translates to CASAPGRGGRGYNEQFF.

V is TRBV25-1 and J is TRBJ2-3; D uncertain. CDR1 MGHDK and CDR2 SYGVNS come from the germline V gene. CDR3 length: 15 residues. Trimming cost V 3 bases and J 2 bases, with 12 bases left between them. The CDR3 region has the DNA TGTGCCAGCAGTGATATGACGGCATTCACAGATACGCAGTATTTT. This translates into CASSDMTAFTDTQYF.

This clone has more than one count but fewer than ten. CDR3 region: CAIRGGTGELFF. The CDR3 DNA reads TGTGCCATCCGAGGGGGAACCGGGGAGCTGTTTTTT. The chain employs TRBV10-3 and TRBJ2-2; D possibly corresponds to TRBD1 (6 bases). This CDR3 is 12 amino acids long. The V gene's germline CDR1 is ENHRY and CDR2 SYGVKD. V was pared by 8 bases and J by 5 bases, with 9 bases between.

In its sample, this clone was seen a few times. The CDR3 sequence: CASTRNSFYNEQFF. The CDR3 region has the DNA TGTGCCAGCACTAGGAATTCCTTTTACAATGAGCAGTTCTTC. The chain couples TRBV25-1 to TRBJ2-1; no definite D call. CDR1 is MGHDK, CDR2 SYGVNS, per germline. CDR3 length: 14 amino acids. The V end was cut by 7 bases, the J end by 4 bases, with 14 bases between.

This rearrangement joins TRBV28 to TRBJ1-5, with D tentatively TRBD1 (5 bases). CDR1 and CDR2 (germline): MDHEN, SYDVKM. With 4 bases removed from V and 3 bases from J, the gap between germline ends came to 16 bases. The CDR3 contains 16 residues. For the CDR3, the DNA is TGTGCCAGCAGTTCCCTCGGGCAGGGCCCCAATCAGCCCCAGCATTTT. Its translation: CASSSLGQGPNQPQHF.

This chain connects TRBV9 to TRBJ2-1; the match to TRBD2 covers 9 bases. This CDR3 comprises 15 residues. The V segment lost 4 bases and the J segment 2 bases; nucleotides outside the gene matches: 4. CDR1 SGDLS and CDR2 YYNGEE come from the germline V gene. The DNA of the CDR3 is TGTGCCAGCAGCCGAAGCGGGGGGACCTACAATGAGCAGTTCTTC. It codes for CASSRSGGTYNEQFF.

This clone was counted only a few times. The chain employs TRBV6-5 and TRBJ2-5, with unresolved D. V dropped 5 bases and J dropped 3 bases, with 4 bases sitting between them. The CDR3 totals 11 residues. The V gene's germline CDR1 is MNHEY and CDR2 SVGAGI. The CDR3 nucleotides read TGTGCCAGCAGTCAAGAAGAGACCCAGTACTTC. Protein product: CASSQEETQYF.

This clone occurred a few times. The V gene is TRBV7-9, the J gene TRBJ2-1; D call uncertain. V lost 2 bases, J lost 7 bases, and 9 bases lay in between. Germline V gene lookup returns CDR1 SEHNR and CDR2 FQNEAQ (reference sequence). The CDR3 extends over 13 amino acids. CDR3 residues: CASSLSLRNEQFF. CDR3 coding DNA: TGTGCCAGCAGCTTAAGTTTAAGAAATGAGCAGTTCTTC. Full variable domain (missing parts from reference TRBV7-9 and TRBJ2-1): DTGVSQNPRHKITKRGQNVTFRCDPISEHNRLYWYRQTLGQGPEFLTYFQNEAQLEKSRLLSDRFSAERPKGSFSTLEIQRTEQGDSAMYLCASSLSLRNEQFFGPGTRLTVL.

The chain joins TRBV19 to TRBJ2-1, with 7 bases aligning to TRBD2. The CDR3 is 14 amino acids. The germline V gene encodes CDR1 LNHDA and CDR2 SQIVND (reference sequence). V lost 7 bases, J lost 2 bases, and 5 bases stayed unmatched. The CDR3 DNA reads TGTGCCAGTAAACTAGCGTCTACCTACAATGAGCAGTTCTTC. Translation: CASKLASTYNEQFF.

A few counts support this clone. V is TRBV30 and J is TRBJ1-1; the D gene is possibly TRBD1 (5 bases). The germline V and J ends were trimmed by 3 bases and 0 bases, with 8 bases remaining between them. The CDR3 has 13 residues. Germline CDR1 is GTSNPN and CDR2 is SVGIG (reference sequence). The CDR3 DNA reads TGTGCCTGGAGGCGACAGATGAACACTGAAGCTTTCTTT. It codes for CAWRRQMNTEAFF.

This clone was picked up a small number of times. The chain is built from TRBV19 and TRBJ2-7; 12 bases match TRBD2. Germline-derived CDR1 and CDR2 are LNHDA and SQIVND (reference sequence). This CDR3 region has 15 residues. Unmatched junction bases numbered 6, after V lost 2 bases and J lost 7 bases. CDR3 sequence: CASSIPTSGRMEQYF. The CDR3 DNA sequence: TGTGCCAGTAGTATACCCACTAGCGGGAGGATGGAGCAGTACTTC.